Here is one T cell receptor beta chain with its context. Its specificity is not known. With a J-beta primer mix and a sample-barcoded 5' primer, a second PCR ran roughly 7 to 11 cycles. TCRdb independently ran MiXCR on the 5' RACE reads; one entry per CDR3 protein. The repertoire has 1.5 million to 2 million distinct CDR3 sequences, around half of them found once; the top ten carry around 2.1%. The sample comes from a study of blood T cells in healthy people across ages. Study conclusions and caveats: Expanded clonotype changes were possibly confounded by unknown donor CMV status.

Sample donors were healthy Caucasian individuals that came from Russia, aged roughly 6 to 100. V lost 1 base and J 2 bases, leaving 9 bases between the germline ends. This CDR3 contains 14 residues. In germline, CDR1 is MDHEN, CDR2 SYDVKM. This chain uses TRBV28 with TRBJ2-7; D unresolved. This TCR was sampled from a woman aged 40 to 50 in good health. What was sequenced was blood. In DNA form, the CDR3 reads TGTGCCAGCAGTTTATCGGTTCTTCCCTACGAGCAGTACTTC. Translation: CASSLSVLPYEQYF.